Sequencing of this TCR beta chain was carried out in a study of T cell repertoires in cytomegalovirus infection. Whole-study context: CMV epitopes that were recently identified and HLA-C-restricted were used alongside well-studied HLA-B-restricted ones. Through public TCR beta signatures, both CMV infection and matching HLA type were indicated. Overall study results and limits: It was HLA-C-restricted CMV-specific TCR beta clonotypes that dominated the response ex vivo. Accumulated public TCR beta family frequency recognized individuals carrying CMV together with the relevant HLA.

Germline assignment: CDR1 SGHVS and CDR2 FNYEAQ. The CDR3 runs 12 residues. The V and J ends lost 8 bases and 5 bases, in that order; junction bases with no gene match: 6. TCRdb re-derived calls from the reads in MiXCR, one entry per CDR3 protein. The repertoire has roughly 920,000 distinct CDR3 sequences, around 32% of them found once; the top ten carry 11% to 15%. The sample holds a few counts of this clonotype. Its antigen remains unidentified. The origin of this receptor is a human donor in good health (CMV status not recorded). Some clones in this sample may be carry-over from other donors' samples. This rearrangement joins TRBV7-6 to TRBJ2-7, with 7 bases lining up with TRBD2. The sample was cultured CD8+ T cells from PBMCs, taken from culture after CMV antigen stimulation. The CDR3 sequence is CASGTGGNEQYF. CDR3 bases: TGTGCCAGCGGAACGGGAGGCAACGAGCAGTACTTC.